A single sample is the source of the 32 T cell receptor beta chains below, sequenced in a study of shared T cell receptors in the human thymus. Generated by immunoSEQ multiplex PCR, the TCRdb table keeps only in-frame clones and is missing some. The sample has 450,000 to 650,000 clones, about 84% seen once. These same data were also listed under a study on human thymus T cells.

Sequences were obtained from thymocytes. The receptor source for this set is a boy younger than two with a congenital heart defect.

This clone was seen more than once but under ten times. V gene TRBV5-6 combines with J gene TRBJ1-4; 7 nucleotides agree with TRBD1. Per germline, CDR1 SGHDT and CDR2 YYEEEE. This CDR3 is built from 15 residues. V was clipped by 1 base and J by 4 bases; unmatched bases: 4. The CDR3 DNA reads as TGTGCCAGCAGCTTGTCCTCAGGGGGTAATGAAAAACTGTTTTTT. Encoded protein: CASSLSSGGNEKLFF.

The J gene is TRBJ1-4, the V gene TRBV21-1. TRBV21-1 is assigned pseudogene status. This CDR3 has 14 amino acids. The CDR3 bases are TGTGCCAGCAGCAATTTCCGGGGATTTGAAAAACTGTTTTTT. Translating gives CASSNFRGFEKLFF.

This chain links TRBV5-1 with TRBJ2-1; 8 bases align to TRBD2. Per the germline V gene, CDR1 is SGHRS and CDR2 is YFSETQ. V lost 1 base to trimming and J lost 7 bases; unmatched junction nucleotides: 7. The CDR3 is 15 residues long. This chain's CDR3 is CASSLREGVWNEQFF. As DNA, the CDR3 is TGCGCCAGCAGCTTGCGGGAGGGGGTTTGGAATGAGCAGTTCTTC.

This chain connects TRBV5-1 to TRBJ2-3, with D perhaps matching TRBD2 (6 bases). This CDR3 has 18 residues. The germline CDR1 and CDR2 sequences are SGHRS and YFSETQ. V lost 5 bases, J lost 3 bases, and 25 bases lay in between. The CDR3 reads CASRPTTRGWGGTDTQYF. The CDR3 bases are TGCGCCAGCAGACCTACTACCCGGGGCTGGGGAGGTACAGATACGCAGTATTTT.

This CDR3 is CSVAEGGSYYGYTF. CDR3 bases: TGCAGCGTTGCAGAGGGGGGATCTTACTATGGCTACACCTTC. This sequence joins TRBV29-1 and TRBJ1-2, with D possibly TRBD1 on 6 matching bases. Trimming took off 4 bases at V and 3 bases at J, with 15 bases between the two ends. Germline V CDR1 and CDR2: SQVTM, ANQGSEA. This CDR3 region has 14 residues.

This clone has only one observation. The V and J genes are TRBV2 and TRBJ2-7, with D possibly matching TRBD1 (6 bases). Germline lookup yields CDR1 SNHLY and CDR2 FYNNEI. The CDR3 length is 14 residues. V was clipped by 8 bases and J by 0 bases, with 14 bases between them. This CDR3 is CASRKTGSSYEQYF. The CDR3 DNA follows: TGTGCCAGCCGCAAGACAGGTAGCTCCTACGAGCAGTACTTC.

The chain carries TRBV27 and TRBJ2-2; maybe TRBD1 (5 bases). With 6 bases removed from V and 5 bases from J, the gap between germline ends came to 22 bases. CDR3 size: 17 residues. Germline-derived CDR1 and CDR2 are MNHEY and SMNVEV (reference sequence). This CDR3 reads CASRGPVAERGTGELFF. The CDR3 region has the DNA TGTGCCAGCAGGGGCCCCGTGGCAGAAAGGGGTACCGGGGAGCTGTTTTTT.

The chain links TRBV10-2 to TRBJ2-7; D unclear. V was shortened by 6 bases and J by 1 base, with 10 bases between the two germline ends. This CDR3 comprises 13 residues. Germline V gene data show CDR1 as WSHSY and CDR2 as SAAADI. The chain's CDR3 is CASRAYRSYEQYF. Written as DNA, the CDR3 is TGCGCCAGCAGGGCCTACAGATCCTACGAGCAGTACTTC.

The V call is TRBV28, the J call TRBJ2-7, with D maybe TRBD2 (6 bases). V gave up 2 bases and J gave up 4 bases, with 12 bases separating them. Per germline, CDR1 MDHEN and CDR2 SYDVKM. CDR3 length: 14 amino acids. Here the CDR3 reads CASSLGGTYYEQYF. CDR3 nucleotides: TGTGCCAGCAGTTTAGGGGGGACCTATTACGAGCAGTACTTC. Filled out from reference TRBV28 and TRBJ2-7, the complete variable domain reads DVKVTQSSRYLVKRTGEKVFLECVQDMDHENMFWYRQDPGLGLRLIYFSYDVKMKEKGDIPEGYSVSREKKERFSLILESASTNQTSMYLCASSLGGTYYEQYFGPGTRLTVT.

V and J are TRBV28 and TRBJ1-5, with no clear D. V shed 5 bases and J shed 9 bases, with 20 bases lying between them. This CDR3 region has 15 residues. CDR1 and CDR2 (germline): MDHEN, SYDVKM. The CDR3 reads CASSGRDVRMRPQHF. CDR3 DNA: TGTGCCAGCAGTGGTCGGGATGTACGCATGAGGCCCCAGCATTTT.

This CDR3 reads CSVEDPEVTSSGANVLTF. In DNA, the CDR3 is TGCAGCGTTGAAGATCCTGAGGTCACGAGCTCTGGGGCCAACGTCCTGACTTTC. The V call is TRBV29-1, the J call TRBJ2-6; D gene unclear. This CDR3 region has 18 residues. V lost 0 bases to trimming and J lost 0 bases, with 15 bases between them. Germline V gene sequence: CDR1 SQVTM, CDR2 ANQGSEA.

The count of this clone is one. The genes are TRBV6-1 and TRBJ2-1; 9 nucleotides match TRBD2. The germline V gene encodes CDR1 MNHNS and CDR2 SASEGT. With 0 bases clipped from V and 9 bases from J, the junction kept 27 bases outside the gene matches. CDR3 length: 22 residues. The CDR3 is CASSEARDAQGGSGRCVGEQFF. Written as DNA, the CDR3 is TGTGCCAGCAGTGAAGCGCGGGACGCCCAGGGTGGGAGCGGGAGGTGCGTCGGTGAGCAGTTCTTC.

This chain joins TRBV6-1 and TRBJ1-2; 8 bases are shared with TRBD1. V dropped 1 base and J dropped 7; count of bases not matched to a gene: 8. The CDR3 extends over 15 amino acids. Germline V gives CDR1 MNHNS, CDR2 SASEGT. CDR3 sequence (DNA): TGTGCCAGCAGTGAAGTACCAGGGGGCTTTTGTGGCTACACCTTC. It codes for CASSEVPGGFCGYTF.

The sample holds a few counts of this clone. The chain has TRBV7-9 and TRBJ1-2, with 8 bases fitting TRBD1. V trimming: 2 bases; J trimming: 3 bases; junction bases outside the gene matches: 11. CDR3 length equals 17 residues. The V gene's germline CDR1 is SEHNR and CDR2 FQNEAQ (reference sequence). As DNA, the CDR3 is TGTGCCAGCAGCTTAATGGTCCCAGGGGGCGCCCACTATGGCTACACCTTC. This translates into CASSLMVPGGAHYGYTF.

The chain carries TRBV4-2 and TRBJ1-2; the D gene is possibly TRBD1 (5 bases). The CDR3 length is 16 residues. Germline CDR1 is LGHNA and CDR2 is YNFKEQ. Trimming took off 0 bases at V and 3 bases at J, with 14 bases between the two ends. The CDR3 nucleotides are TGTGCCAGCAGCCAAGACCGTCGAGACAGCCACTATGGCTACACCTTC. Residues: CASSQDRRDSHYGYTF.

This clone was detected only a few times. The genes are TRBV27 and TRBJ2-7; TRBD2 is a possible D gene (6 bases). This CDR3 region has 16 residues. Trimming removed 4 bases at V and 0 bases at J, with 16 bases between. Germline V gene data show CDR1 as MNHEY and CDR2 as SMNVEV (reference sequence). The CDR3 here is CASSYTGTFSSYEQYF. In DNA, the CDR3 is TGTGCCAGCAGTTATACCGGGACTTTCAGCTCCTACGAGCAGTACTTC.

This clone was counted only a few times. The chain combines TRBV5-6 with TRBJ2-5; D might be TRBD1 (7 bases). The V end was cut by 2 bases, the J end by 1 base, with 12 bases between. There are 15 residues in the CDR3. Germline V gives CDR1 SGHDT, CDR2 YYEEEE. This chain's CDR3 is CASSFDRDCQETQYF. CDR3 in DNA: TGTGCCAGCAGCTTTGACAGGGACTGCCAAGAGACCCAGTACTTC.

The J gene is TRBJ1-1, the V gene TRBV28; perhaps TRBD1 as D (5 bases). Per the germline V gene, CDR1 is MDHEN and CDR2 is SYDVKM. Trimming cost V 7 bases and J 2 bases, with 26 bases left between them. The CDR3 contains 18 residues. The CDR3 loop is CASIAPGQGLSRNTEAFF. The CDR3 DNA reads TGTGCCAGCATCGCCCCCGGTCAGGGCCTCAGCCGTAACACTGAAGCTTTCTTT.

The CDR3 DNA reads as TGTGCCACCAGCAGAGATCGTGCCACTATGATATGGGACACTGAAGCTTTCTTT. As protein: CATSRDRATMIWDTEAFF. V usage is TRBV15 and J usage is TRBJ1-1; D gene unclear. Germline V lookup: CDR1 LNHNV, CDR2 YYDKDF (reference sequence). This CDR3 is built from 18 residues. Trimming stripped 0 bases from V and 3 bases from J, with 20 bases between.

This chain uses TRBV18 with TRBJ2-3; D remains ambiguous. Germline assignment: CDR1 KGHSH and CDR2 LQKENI. V was clipped by 4 bases and J by 4 bases, with 15 bases between them. The CDR3 totals 15 residues. CDR3: CASSQLPGGADTQYF. CDR3 sequence (DNA): TGTGCCAGCTCACAACTTCCAGGTGGTGCAGATACGCAGTATTTT.

In DNA form, the CDR3 reads TGTGCCAGCAGCCACGGGAGCCCCAATGAAAAACTGTTTTTT. Residues: CASSHGSPNEKLFF. The rearrangement links TRBV5-4 to TRBJ1-4; D is undetermined. This CDR3 spans 14 amino acids. With 4 bases removed from V and 5 bases from J, the gap between germline ends came to 12 bases. Looked up from germline, CDR1 is SGHNT and CDR2 is YYREEE (reference sequence).

The V call is TRBV7-2, the J call TRBJ2-1, with 11 nucleotides matching TRBD2. The trim removed 1 base at V and 9 bases at J, leaving 5 bases unmatched. This CDR3 has 15 amino acids. Germline CDR1 reads SGHTA; CDR2 reads FQGNSA. CDR3 nucleotides: TGTGCCAGCAGCTTAGGAGTAGCGGGAGGGGTTGAGCAGTTCTTC. Its protein product is CASSLGVAGGVEQFF.

The chain combines TRBV5-1 with TRBJ2-1; 11 bases are shared with TRBD1. The ends lost 3 bases at V and 7 bases at J; junction bases unmatched: 6. Germline V lookup: CDR1 SGHRS, CDR2 YFSETQ. The CDR3 is 15 residues long. CDR3 sequence reads: CASSSTGQGENEQFF. CDR3 DNA: TGCGCCAGCAGCTCGACGGGACAGGGGGAGAATGAGCAGTTCTTC.

V usage is TRBV5-1 and J usage is TRBJ2-7; 9 nucleotides match TRBD2. The CDR3 is made up of 15 amino acids. Germline CDR1 and CDR2: SGHRS and YFSETQ. V lost 2 bases and J lost 0; bases outside the gene matches: 3. The CDR3: CASSFSGGYSYEQYF. The CDR3 DNA reads as TGCGCCAGCAGCTTTAGCGGGGGATACTCCTACGAGCAGTACTTC.

The chain joins TRBV30 to TRBJ2-7, with unresolved D. The CDR3 consists of 13 residues. Germline values: CDR1 GTSNPN, CDR2 SVGIG (reference sequence). V lost 6 bases, J lost 0 bases, and 12 bases lay in between. CDR3 sequence: CACIRVSSYEQYF. Here the CDR3 DNA reads TGTGCCTGCATTCGGGTAAGCTCCTACGAGCAGTACTTC.

The chain uses TRBV11-2 and TRBJ2-7; a possible D gene is TRBD2 (5 bases). Looked up from germline, CDR1 is SGHAT and CDR2 is FQNNGV. V shed 4 bases and J shed 3 bases, with 13 bases lying between them. CDR3 length: 14 amino acids. The chain's CDR3 is CASSWTANHYEQYF. Written as DNA, the CDR3 is TGTGCCAGCAGCTGGACTGCCAACCACTACGAGCAGTACTTC.

The V call is TRBV12-2, the J call TRBJ1-4. TRBV12-2 is given as a pseudogene. This CDR3 spans 14 amino acids. DNA of the CDR3: TGTGCAAGTCGCTCCAGAGGAACTAATGAAAAACTGTTTTTT. It is translated as CASRSRGTNEKLFF.

The V call is TRBV29-1, the J call TRBJ2-3, with D perhaps matching TRBD1 (6 bases). V lost 0 bases and J lost 2, with 15 bases in between. The CDR3 covers 16 residues. Germline V lookup: CDR1 SQVTM, CDR2 ANQGSEA. DNA for the CDR3: TGCAGCGTTGAAGATCCCAGGGGAAGACCCACAGATACGCAGTATTTT. This sequence encodes CSVEDPRGRPTDTQYF.

The chain recombines TRBV7-2 with TRBJ2-7; no clear D. CDR1 and CDR2 from the germline V gene are SGHTA and FQGNSA. V lost 4 bases to trimming and J lost 5 bases, with 9 bases between them. The CDR3 contains 12 residues. CDR3 DNA sequence: TGTGCCAGCAGCTCCCCCCCTGACGAGCAGTACTTC. It codes for CASSSPPDEQYF.

The chain couples TRBV11-2 to TRBJ2-4; D is uncertain. CDR3 length: 18 residues. The germline gives CDR1 SGHAT, CDR2 FQNNGV. Trimming took 2 bases from V and 6 from J, leaving 23 bases between them. CDR3 DNA: TGTGCCAGCAGCTTATCCCCCGATATTGCAGTTCATCGAAACATTCAGTACTTC. Translation gives CASSLSPDIAVHRNIQYF. Supplemented by reference TRBV11-2 and TRBJ2-4, the full variable domain reads EAGVAQSPRYKIIEKRQSVAFWCNPISGHATLYWYQQILGQGPKLLIQFQNNGVVDDSQLPKDRFSAERLKGVDSTLKIQPAKLEDSAVYLCASSLSPDIAVHRNIQYFGAGTRLSVL.

The chain couples TRBV18 to TRBJ2-7; 7 nucleotides line up with TRBD1. The CDR3 is made up of 14 amino acids. V lost 2 bases to trimming and J lost 2 bases; unmatched junction nucleotides: 3. Germline V gives CDR1 KGHSH, CDR2 LQKENI. The CDR3 coding sequence is TGTGCCAGCTCACCAACAGACAGGGCCTACGAGCAGTACTTC. Amino acid sequence: CASSPTDRAYEQYF.

The CDR3 DNA reads TGTGCCAGCAGTCCCCGACCGGACACAACAGATACGCAGTATTTT. Amino acid sequence: CASSPRPDTTDTQYF. The chain uses TRBV28 and TRBJ2-3; D may be TRBD1 (5 bases). This CDR3 is 15 amino acids long. The V and J ends lost 5 bases and 3 bases respectively, with 15 bases between them. In germline, CDR1 is MDHEN, CDR2 SYDVKM.